What follows are 32 T cell receptor beta chains derived from one specimen sequenced in a study of T cells after yellow fever vaccination. TCRdb processed the 5' RACE reads anew with MiXCR; each CDR3 protein has one entry. In the table there are under 500,000 distinct CDR3 sequences, around a sixth of which are singletons. The input for sequencing was PBMCs, taken before the yellow fever booster vaccination. The receptors derive from a man aged 18-30 years who received the YFV17D yellow fever vaccine.

The rearrangement joins TRBV7-2 to TRBJ1-1; unclear D gene. Germline V gives CDR1 SGHTA, CDR2 FQGNSA. This CDR3 region has 14 residues. V shed 0 bases and J shed 1 base, with 6 bases lying between them. The CDR3 region has the DNA TGTGCCAGCAGCTTAGCAGGGAAGAACACTGAAGCTTTCTTT. This encodes CASSLAGKNTEAFF.

The chain employs TRBV20-1 and TRBJ2-3, with 11 bases that match TRBD2. This CDR3 is 14 amino acids long. Germline CDR1 and CDR2: DFQATT and SNEGSKA (reference sequence). Unmatched junction bases numbered 4, after V lost 6 bases and J lost 2 bases. CDR3 coding DNA: TGCAGTGCGCGACTAGCGGGGATCACAGATACGCAGTATTTT. It yields the protein CSARLAGITDTQYF.

This clonotype turned up a few times. This sequence joins TRBV7-9 and TRBJ2-1; D may be TRBD1 (5 bases). V was pared by 5 bases and J by 9 bases, with 11 bases between. The CDR3 is 12 residues long. Germline CDR1 reads SEHNR; CDR2 reads FQNEAQ (reference sequence). CDR3 coding DNA: TGTGCCAGCAGCCCAGGGAAGGGTGAGCAGTTCTTC. Encoded protein: CASSPGKGEQFF.

A few counts support this clonotype. The chain carries TRBV4-2 and TRBJ1-5, with D possibly TRBD1 on 6 matching bases. Deletions cut 2 bases from V and 0 bases from J, with 17 bases between. The CDR3 sequence is 18 residues long. Per germline, CDR1 LGHNA and CDR2 YNFKEQ. The DNA for the CDR3 is TGTGCCAGCAGCCAACAATTCTCCGCAGGGGATAGCAATCAGCCCCAGCATTTT. Translating it yields CASSQQFSAGDSNQPQHF.

The rearrangement links TRBV9 to TRBJ2-3; D gene unclear. The CDR3 consists of 14 residues. Per germline, CDR1 SGDLS and CDR2 YYNGEE. Trimming removed 0 bases at V and 4 bases at J, with 9 bases between. The CDR3 DNA is TGTGCCAGCAGCGTAGATGGTTTGGCAGATACGCAGTATTTT. Amino acids: CASSVDGLADTQYF.

The gene calls are TRBV24-1 and TRBJ2-3, with TRBD2 matching 7 bases. The germline gives CDR1 KGHDR, CDR2 SFDVKD. J lost 2 bases, V lost 5 bases, and 3 bases had no gene match. This CDR3 has 14 residues. CDR3 residues: CATSAGGNTDTQYF. The CDR3 DNA sequence: TGTGCCACCAGTGCGGGAGGAAACACAGATACGCAGTATTTT.

V gene TRBV20-1 combines with J gene TRBJ1-2; no clear D. The V and J ends lost 6 bases and 4 bases respectively, with 12 bases between them. The germline V gene encodes CDR1 DFQATT and CDR2 SNEGSKA (reference sequence). The length of the CDR3 is 12 residues. CDR3 coding DNA: TGCAGTGCGGGGTCGGGAGGCTATGGCTACACCTTC. It codes for CSAGSGGYGYTF.

There are a few counts of this clonotype. J is TRBJ2-5 and V is TRBV7-2; maybe TRBD2 (6 bases). V shed 4 bases and J shed 7 bases, with 19 bases lying between them. Germline V gene lookup returns CDR1 SGHTA and CDR2 FQGNSA. The CDR3 length is 15 residues. DNA for the CDR3: TGTGCCAGCAGCTCCTCCGGGACTTACCGGGGGACCCAGTACTTC. Translating it yields CASSSSGTYRGTQYF. Combining the CDR3 with reference TRBV7-2 and TRBJ2-5 gives the whole variable domain GAGVSQSPSNKVTEKGKDVELRCDPISGHTALYWYRQSLGQGLEFLIYFQGNSAPDKSGLPSDRFSAERTGGSVSTLTIQRTQQEDSAVYLCASSSSGTYRGTQYFGPGTRLLVL.

This clonotype has only a few counts. This chain links TRBV7-9 with TRBJ2-6, with D possibly being TRBD1 (5 bases). Per germline, CDR1 SEHNR and CDR2 FQNEAQ (reference sequence). V was shortened by 10 bases and J by 4 bases, with 23 bases between the two germline ends. This CDR3 region has 17 residues. As DNA, the CDR3 is TGTGCCACCCCGTTGGGGCCGCTCCTGTTAGGGGCCAACGTCCTGACTTTC. This encodes CATPLGPLLLGANVLTF.

The rearrangement links TRBV20-1 to TRBJ2-5; D unclear. Germline V lookup: CDR1 DFQATT, CDR2 SNEGSKA (reference sequence). The CDR3 runs to 13 residues. The CDR3 DNA sequence: TGCAGCCTACGACGCTCTGCGGCAGAGACCCAGTACTTC. Amino acid sequence: CSLRRSAAETQYF.

The J gene is TRBJ2-2, the V gene TRBV28; 9 nucleotides align to TRBD2. V lost 2 bases, J lost 0 bases, and 4 bases stayed unmatched. The germline V gene has CDR1 MDHEN and CDR2 SYDVKM. The CDR3 is made up of 17 amino acids. This CDR3 reads CASSLLAGFANTGELFF. CDR3 nucleotide sequence: TGTGCCAGCAGTTTACTAGCGGGGTTCGCGAACACCGGGGAGCTGTTTTTT.

The rearrangement uses TRBV10-3 and TRBJ2-1; weak D call: TRBD2 (6 bases). CDR1 and CDR2 (germline): ENHRY, SYGVKD. Deletions cut 2 bases from V and 10 bases from J, with 9 bases between. There are 12 residues in the CDR3. CDR3 nucleotide sequence: TGTGCCATCAGTGAGAGACTAGACGAGCAGTTCTTC. It encodes CAISERLDEQFF.

This clonotype came up a few times. The CDR3, as DNA: TGTGCCAGCAGTTACGACGGGTCAACTAATGAAAAACTGTTTTTT. It codes for CASSYDGSTNEKLFF. The chain couples TRBV6-5 to TRBJ1-4, with D uncertain. The CDR3 is 15 residues long. V was clipped by 2 bases and J by 0 bases, with 7 bases between them. Germline V gene data show CDR1 as MNHEY and CDR2 as SVGAGI.

V is TRBV28 and J is TRBJ2-4; D gene ambiguous. The V end lost 5 bases, the J end lost 4 bases, and 15 bases lay between the germline ends. The CDR3 sequence is 15 residues long. Germline-derived CDR1 and CDR2 are MDHEN and SYDVKM. The CDR3 nucleotides read TGTGCCAGCAGTCAAGTGGGGAACTTGAAAAACATTCAGTACTTC. As protein: CASSQVGNLKNIQYF.

This clonotype was counted only a few times. CDR3 amino acids: CATSLTRQGSNEQFF. Here the CDR3 DNA reads TGTGCCACTTCATTGACCCGGCAGGGCAGCAATGAGCAGTTCTTC. V usage is TRBV27 and J usage is TRBJ2-1; D is possibly TRBD1 (5 bases). Germline CDR1 and CDR2: MNHEY and SMNVEV (reference sequence). V shed 10 bases and J shed 6 bases, with 22 bases lying between them. The length of the CDR3 is 15 residues.

A few counts support this clonotype. In nucleotides, the CDR3 is TGTGCCAGCAGCTTAGTTCGCCTTCAGGTGGAAGGAGGCTACACCTTC. Protein product: CASSLVRLQVEGGYTF. This chain connects TRBV7-9 to TRBJ1-2, with D uncertain. Germline V gene data show CDR1 as SEHNR and CDR2 as FQNEAQ (reference sequence). The V gene lost 1 base and the J gene lost 8 bases, with 20 bases spanning the gap. This CDR3 contains 16 residues.

A few counts support this clonotype. The V gene is TRBV7-3, the J gene TRBJ1-1; the D gene is possibly TRBD1 (5 bases). The CDR3 is 15 amino acids. V was cut by 5 bases and J by 3 bases, with 16 bases left in between. The germline gives CDR1 SGHTA, CDR2 FQGTGA. The CDR3 here is CASSPYGTEDTEAFF. Here the CDR3 DNA reads TGTGCCAGCAGCCCCTACGGGACGGAGGACACTGAAGCTTTCTTT.

There are a few counts of this clonotype. At one end, the junction sequence differs from germline, possibly due to a read error. The chain is built from TRBV12-3 or TRBV12-4 and TRBJ1-2; a possible D gene is TRBD1 (6 bases). The CDR3 is 12 residues long. Here the CDR3 reads CASSLGGIGYTF. DNA for the CDR3: TGTGCCAGCAGCTTAGGGGGGATCGGCTACACCTTC.

The V call is TRBV20-1, the J call TRBJ1-1; no firm D call. V was pared by 3 bases and J by 4 bases, with 15 bases between. The CDR3 consists of 14 residues. In germline, CDR1 is DFQATT, CDR2 SNEGSKA (reference sequence). The CDR3 DNA follows: TGCAGTGCTAGGGAAAGACAAGGTGGCACTGAAGCTTTCTTT. As protein: CSARERQGGTEAFF.

This clonotype was detected only a few times. The gene calls are TRBV6-5 and TRBJ2-7; perhaps TRBD2 as D (5 bases). CDR1 is MNHEY, CDR2 SVGAGI, per germline. V shed 5 bases and J shed 5 bases, with 16 bases lying between them. The CDR3 runs 14 residues. The CDR3 DNA follows: TGTGCCAGCAGTCAACGACGAGGGATCGACGAGCAGTACGTC. Translated, it gives CASSQRRGIDEQYV.

This chain joins TRBV4-1 and TRBJ2-5; the match to TRBD2 covers 9 bases. This CDR3 is built from 16 residues. The junction had 11 bases not matched to a gene; V was cut back by 4 bases and J by 5 bases. Germline CDR1 is MGHRA and CDR2 is YSYEKL. The DNA of the CDR3 is TGCGCCAGCAGCCGTCGCGGGGGGGGGACGGATGAGACCCAGTACTTC. Translated, it gives CASSRRGGGTDETQYF.

This clonotype occurred once. This chain links TRBV12-3 or TRBV12-4 with TRBJ1-5; possible D gene TRBD1, 5 bases. Deletions cut 7 bases from V and 7 bases from J, with 14 bases between. The CDR3 covers 13 residues. The CDR3 region is CASTWGRVQPQHF. The DNA for the CDR3 is TGTGCCAGCACCTGGGGGAGGGTACAGCCCCAGCATTTT.

CDR3 sequence reads: CASSQGTSGVTDTQYF. The CDR3 DNA sequence: TGTGCCAGCAGCCAAGGTACTAGCGGGGTCACAGATACGCAGTATTTT. The gene calls are TRBV7-2 and TRBJ2-3, with 10 bases identical to TRBD2. The CDR3 extends over 16 amino acids. CDR1 is SGHTA and CDR2 is FQGNSA in the germline V gene. Losses at the gene ends were 5 bases for V and 2 bases for J; bases not matched to a gene: 7.

CDR3 sequence (DNA): TGTGCCTGGAGCGTCCATGTGAACACTGAAGCTTTCTTT. Translation: CAWSVHVNTEAFF. The chain has TRBV30 and TRBJ1-1; no reliable D call. CDR1 is GTSNPN, CDR2 SVGIG, per germline (reference sequence). CDR3 size: 13 residues. V was clipped by 3 bases and J by 0 bases, with 8 bases between them.

This clonotype was counted only a few times. V and J are TRBV28 and TRBJ2-7, with a tentative D call TRBD1 (6 bases). The ends were cut back, 4 bases at V and 0 bases at J, with 10 bases in the middle. Germline values: CDR1 MDHEN, CDR2 SYDVKM. The CDR3 has 14 residues. The CDR3 DNA sequence: TGTGCCAGCAGTTCGGGACAAAACTCCTACGAGCAGTACGTC. It is translated as CASSSGQNSYEQYV.

A few counts support this clonotype. The gene calls are TRBV20-1 and TRBJ1-2; a possible D gene is TRBD1 (6 bases). The CDR3 totals 14 residues. V lost 3 bases to trimming and J lost 5 bases, with 16 bases between them. Germline CDR1 DFQATT, CDR2 SNEGSKA (reference sequence). In DNA, the CDR3 is TGCAGTGCTAGTTTTCTGGGCCAGGGGTATGGCTACACCTTC. It yields the protein CSASFLGQGYGYTF.

The chain recombines TRBV7-8 with TRBJ1-1, with 10 bases that match TRBD1. The CDR3 extends over 15 amino acids. Germline V gene data show CDR1 as SGHVS and CDR2 as FQNEAQ. J lost 1 base, V lost 10 bases, and 9 bases had no gene match. CDR3 in DNA: TGTGCCACCCGGAGGGGGACAGGGGAGAACACTGAAGCTTTCTTT. Encoded protein: CATRRGTGENTEAFF.

The V gene is TRBV7-2, the J gene TRBJ2-6; tentative D call: TRBD1 (5 bases). The germline V and J ends were trimmed by 2 bases and 4 bases, with 12 bases remaining between them. The CDR3 sequence is 16 residues long. The V gene's germline CDR1 is SGHTA and CDR2 FQGNSA. The CDR3 sequence is CASSLSRVTGANVLTF. As DNA, the CDR3 is TGTGCCAGCAGCTTAAGCAGGGTAACCGGGGCCAACGTCCTGACTTTC. Complete variable domain (other parts from reference TRBV7-2 and TRBJ2-6): GAGVSQSPSNKVTEKGKDVELRCDPISGHTALYWYRQSLGQGLEFLIYFQGNSAPDKSGLPSDRFSAERTGGSVSTLTIQRTQQEDSAVYLCASSLSRVTGANVLTFGAGSRLTVL.

This clonotype occurred a few times. This chain joins TRBV25-1 and TRBJ2-3; 9 bases line up with TRBD2. V lost 7 bases, J lost 0 bases, and 8 bases stayed unmatched. The CDR3 extends over 16 amino acids. CDR1 is MGHDK and CDR2 is SYGVNS in the germline V gene. CDR3 in DNA: TGTGCCAGCACAACTCCTAGCGGGGCTAGCACAGATACGCAGTATTTT. It encodes CASTTPSGASTDTQYF.

This sequence joins TRBV4-2 and TRBJ2-2; D is ambiguous. Germline lookup yields CDR1 LGHNA and CDR2 YNFKEQ. The CDR3 contains 13 residues. Deletions cut 3 bases from V and 7 bases from J, with 9 bases between. The CDR3 is CASSHYQFGELFF. CDR3 DNA sequence: TGTGCCAGCAGCCATTACCAATTCGGGGAGCTGTTTTTT.

The rearrangement joins TRBV5-1 to TRBJ2-7, with 7 bases that match TRBD2. V lost 3 bases, J lost 6 bases, and 6 bases stayed unmatched. The V gene's germline CDR1 is SGHRS and CDR2 YFSETQ. The CDR3 totals 13 residues. The CDR3 sequence: CASSSGGVSEQYF. The DNA of the CDR3 is TGCGCCAGCAGCTCTGGGGGGGTTTCCGAGCAGTACTTC.

This clonotype was counted at least ten times. This chain links TRBV7-2 with TRBJ2-7; TRBD2 matches at 12 bases. Trimming removed 4 bases from V and 1 base from J; junction bases left unmatched: 5. Germline-derived CDR1 and CDR2 are SGHTA and FQGNSA. This CDR3 is built from 16 residues. CDR3: CASSSPTSGGSYEQYF. The CDR3 DNA reads as TGTGCCAGCAGCTCGCCGACTAGCGGGGGATCCTACGAGCAGTACTTC.